A selection of T cell receptor beta chains follows, all from one sample in a study of T cell repertoires in cytomegalovirus infection. TCRdb analysed the reads with MiXCR anew, one entry per CDR3 protein. The sample includes hundreds of thousands of distinct CDR3 sequences, 8% to 10% of them seen just once. The sequenced material came from PBMCs. These receptors were taken from a human donor in good health (CMV status not recorded). Some clones in this sample may be carry-over from other donors' samples. CDR3s include the opening cysteine and the closing phenylalanine or tryptophan. A D gene is named only where the DNA matches it firmly. The listing skips clone size in some rows; elsewhere it reads once, few, many or a size class.

J	V	size	D	CDR3	DNA
TRBJ1-4	TRBV6-6	many	.	CASTIFDSKLFF	TGTGCCAGCACTATTTTCGACAGTAAACTGTTTTTT
TRBJ2-5	TRBV5-4	many	TRBD1	CASRFGQGETQYF	TGTGCCAGCAGATTCGGACAGGGTGAGACCCAGTACTTC
TRBJ1-4	TRBV28	few	.	CASSPYREINEKLFF	TGTGCCAGCAGTCCTTACAGGGAAATAAACGAAAAACTGTTTTTT
TRBJ2-1	TRBV20-1	.	.	CSARVGQGFYNEQFF	TGCAGTGCTAGAGTGGGCCAGGGGTTCTACAATGAGCAGTTCTTC
TRBJ1-6	TRBV29-1	few	TRBD1	CSVGTGRNSPLHF	TGCAGCGTTGGGACAGGGAGGAATTCACCCCTCCACTTT
TRBJ2-5	TRBV6-9	many	.	CASSYSNLPATQYF	TGTGCCAGCAGTTATTCGAATTTACCGGCGACCCAGTACTTC
TRBJ2-4	TRBV25-1	many	.	CASSDGAGTAERNIQYF	TGTGCCAGCAGTGATGGGGCGGGGACAGCGGAAAGAAACATTCAGTACTTC
TRBJ2-1	TRBV6-5	many	.	CASSSGSFEQFF	TGTGCCAGCAGTTCAGGGTCGTTTGAGCAGTTCTTC
TRBJ2-5	TRBV7-9	many	TRBD2	CASSSRSSGLQETQYF	TGTGCCAGCAGCTCACGGAGTAGCGGGCTGCAAGAGACCCAGTACTTC
TRBJ2-3	TRBV29-1	many	.	CGVDDQTDTQYF	TGCGGCGTTGACGACCAGACAGATACGCAGTATTTT
TRBJ2-5	TRBV5-1	many	.	CASSGTRERLETQYF	TGCGCCAGCAGCGGGACGAGGGAACGTCTAGAGACCCAGTACTTC
TRBJ1-2	TRBV20-1	many	TRBD1	CREGTGIYGYTF	TGCAGGGAGGGGACAGGGATTTATGGCTACACCTTC
TRBJ2-5	TRBV7-9	.	TRBD2	CASSLVERGQYF	TGTGCCAGCAGCTTAGTCGAGCGGGGGCAGTACTTC
TRBJ1-1	TRBV28	many	.	CASSSLPRGVTEAFF	TGTGCCAGCAGTTCCCTCCCCAGGGGCGTCACTGAAGCTTTCTTT
TRBJ1-5	TRBV7-3	many	TRBD1	CASSLRDRGKSYSNQPQHF	TGTGCCAGCAGCCTAAGGGACAGGGGCAAATCCTATAGCAATCAGCCCCAGCATTTT
TRBJ1-2	TRBV5-1	.	TRBD1	CASSLTGDGANYGYTF	TGCGCCAGCAGTCTGACAGGGGATGGAGCTAACTATGGCTACACCTTC
TRBJ1-1	TRBV5-6	many	.	CASSLRGHMNTEAFF	TGTGCCAGCAGCTTGCGAGGACATATGAACACTGAAGCTTTCTTT
TRBJ1-1	TRBV20-1	many	.	CSARRGGRANTEAFF	TGCAGTGCTAGACGGGGAGGACGGGCGAACACTGAAGCTTTCTTT
TRBJ1-1	TRBV19	many	TRBD1	CASRRDRGNTEATEAFF	TGTGCCAGTAGAAGGGACAGGGGGAACACTGAAGCAACTGAAGCTTTCTTT
TRBJ2-1	TRBV29-1	few	TRBD1	CSVKGTETYNEQFF	TGCAGCGTTAAAGGGACAGAAACCTACAATGAGCAGTTCTTC
TRBJ1-5	TRBV19	.	.	CASSFLRIEPQHF	TGTGCCAGTAGCTTCTTGAGGATCGAGCCCCAGCATTTT
TRBJ1-1	TRBV27	many	TRBD1	CASSADRGWNTEAFF	TGTGCCAGCAGTGCAGACAGGGGATGGAACACTGAAGCTTTCTTT
TRBJ2-3	TRBV7-2	many	.	CASSLRQSTDTQYF	TGTGCCAGCAGCTTGAGGCAGAGCACAGATACGCAGTATTTT
TRBJ2-1	TRBV19	.	.	CASSPSTGYNEQFF	TGTGCCAGTAGTCCCTCGACAGGCTACAATGAGCAGTTCTTC
TRBJ1-5	TRBV18	many	.	CASSPQGSNQPQHF	TGTGCCAGCTCACCCCAGGGGAGCAATCAGCCCCAGCATTTT
TRBJ2-1	TRBV2	many	TRBD2	CASSPPGGARYEQFF	TGTGCCAGCAGTCCCCCCGGGGGGGCGAGGTATGAGCAGTTCTTC
TRBJ1-2	TRBV29-1	.	.	CSVLQAKGGYTF	TGCAGCGTTCTACAGGCAAAGGGGGGCTACACCTTC
TRBJ2-1	TRBV7-3	few	TRBD2	CASSLGAGGGSHEQFF	TGTGCCAGCAGCTTAGGGGCGGGGGGGGGCTCCCATGAGCAGTTCTTC
TRBJ1-2	TRBV29-1	many	TRBD1	CSVDQGGLGVNGYTF	TGCAGCGTCGACCAGGGGGGGCTTGGGGTAAATGGCTACACCTTC
TRBJ2-1	TRBV24-1	many	.	CATSGGVGAAFSASEQFF	TGTGCCACCTCAGGAGGGGTTGGGGCAGCCTTTTCCGCAAGTGAGCAGTTCTTC
TRBJ2-7	TRBV25-1	.	.	CASSVTWEQYF	TGTGCCAGCAGTGTTACCTGGGAGCAGTACTTC
TRBJ2-1	TRBV3-1	many	TRBD1	CASSPLLGDRVNNEQFF	TGTGCCAGCAGCCCTCTCCTGGGGGACAGGGTGAACAATGAGCAGTTCTTC
TRBJ1-1	TRBV29-1	.	.	CSAWRETGTEAFF	TGCAGCGCCTGGAGGGAAACTGGCACTGAAGCTTTCTTT
TRBJ2-1	TRBV2	many	TRBD1	CASTGQGVNEQFF	TGTGCCAGCACCGGACAGGGTGTCAATGAGCAGTTCTTC
TRBJ1-5	TRBV20-1	.	.	CSASTGGSNQPQHF	TGCAGTGCTAGTACGGGGGGTAGCAATCAGCCCCAGCATTTT
TRBJ1-4	TRBV6-1	.	.	CASSSRHSTNEKLFF	TGTGCCAGCAGTTCCCGACACTCAACTAATGAAAAACTGTTTTTT
TRBJ2-2	TRBV2	.	.	CASSEGDPNTGELFF	TGTGCCAGCAGTGAAGGGGACCCTAACACCGGGGAGCTGTTTTTT
TRBJ1-1	TRBV5-6	many	.	CASSGYFEAFF	TGTGCCAGCAGCGGGTACTTTGAAGCTTTCTTT
TRBJ1-2	TRBV19	many	.	CASTRHGHGSYGYTF	TGTGCCAGTACCCGACACGGACACGGGAGTTATGGCTACACCTTC
TRBJ1-2	TRBV20-1	.	TRBD1	CSASGTGGHGYTF	TGCAGTGCTAGCGGGACAGGGGGACATGGCTACACCTTC
TRBJ2-6	TRBV5-8	few	.	CASRPMSSGANVLTF	TGTGCCAGCAGGCCAATGAGCTCTGGGGCCAACGTCCTGACTTTC
TRBJ1-3	TRBV7-2	many	.	CASSKDRLTGTTIYF	TGTGCCAGCAGCAAAGACAGATTAACAGGAACCACCATATATTTT
TRBJ2-2	TRBV7-9	many	.	CASSLVSGRTGELFF	TGTGCCAGCAGCTTAGTCTCGGGGAGAACCGGGGAGCTGTTTTTT
TRBJ2-5	TRBV6-5	many	.	CASSYSIRGGTQYF	TGTGCCAGCAGTTACTCGATCAGGGGAGGAACCCAGTACTTC
TRBJ1-1	TRBV6-1	many	TRBD1	CASSYPGTGTAFF	TGTGCCAGCAGTTATCCCGGGACAGGGACTGCTTTCTTT
TRBJ1-2	TRBV6-5	few	.	CASSYSLWDGYTF	TGTGCCAGCAGTTACAGCCTATGGGATGGCTACACCTTC
TRBJ1-4	TRBV2	.	.	CASGRGTNEKLFF	TGTGCCAGCGGGCGGGGCACTAATGAAAAACTGTTTTTT
TRBJ2-3	TRBV19	.	.	CASSIPEDTQYF	TGTGCCAGTAGTATTCCGGAGGATACGCAGTATTTT
TRBJ1-2	TRBV19	many	.	CASSIGRLTSHGYTF	TGTGCCAGTAGTATAGGACGGCTAACTTCGCATGGCTACACCTTC
TRBJ2-1	TRBV19	many	.	CASSRGRIYNEQFF	TGTGCCAGTAGTAGGGGACGGATCTACAATGAGCAGTTCTTC
TRBJ2-3	TRBV20-1	many	.	CSARDGYTRTDTQYF	TGCAGTGCTAGAGATGGCTACACCCGCACAGATACGCAGTATTTT
TRBJ2-5	TRBV20-1	many	.	CSATLTALGETQYF	TGCAGTGCTACCCTTACAGCCCTCGGAGAGACCCAGTACTTC
TRBJ2-4	TRBV28	many	.	CASSDLLLQGPGMAKNIQYF	TGTGCCAGCAGTGACCTCCTCCTACAGGGCCCAGGGATGGCCAAAAACATTCAGTACTTC
TRBJ2-3	TRBV29-1	many	TRBD1	CSVRMGQGRDTQYF	TGCAGCGTCCGCATGGGACAGGGAAGAGATACGCAGTATTTT
TRBJ1-5	TRBV20-1	few	.	CSAIHHGAIGNSVVNQPQHF	TGCAGTGCTATTCACCATGGCGCTATCGGGAACTCTGTCGTCAATCAGCCCCAGCATTTT